This T cell receptor (beta chain) was profiled in a study of T cell changes during pregnancy in multiple sclerosis. The method was immunoSEQ multiplex PCR; TCRdb's version includes in-frame clones alone and lacks a portion of them. The sample has some 97,000 clones; roughly 92% are singletons. The CDR3 consists of 15 residues. V was clipped by 1 base and J by 4 bases, with 10 bases between them. Germline assignment: CDR1 LNHNV and CDR2 YYDKDF (reference sequence). The source of this sequence is a female donor with multiple sclerosis, enrolled in a pregnancy study. This chain joins TRBV15 and TRBJ1-4, with D uncertain. The material sequenced was peripheral blood, taken in the second trimester of pregnancy. In nucleotides, the CDR3 is TGTGCCACCAGCAGAGGGACGGAGGGTAATGAAAAACTGTTTTTT. Translating gives CATSRGTEGNEKLFF.